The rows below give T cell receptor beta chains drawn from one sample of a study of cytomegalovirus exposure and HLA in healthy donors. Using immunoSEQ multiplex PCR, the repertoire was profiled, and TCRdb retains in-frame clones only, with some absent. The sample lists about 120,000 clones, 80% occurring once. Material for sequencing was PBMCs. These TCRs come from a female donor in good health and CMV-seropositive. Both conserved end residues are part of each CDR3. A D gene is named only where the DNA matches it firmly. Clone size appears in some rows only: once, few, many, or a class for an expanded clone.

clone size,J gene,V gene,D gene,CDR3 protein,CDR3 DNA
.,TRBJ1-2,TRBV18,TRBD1,CASSPRDSPNYGYTF,TGTGCCAGCTCACCACGGGACAGCCCCAACTATGGCTACACCTTC
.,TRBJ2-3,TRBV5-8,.,CASSFTGTRAKDTQYF,TGTGCCAGCAGTTTTACCGGGACACGGGCTAAAGATACGCAGTATTTT
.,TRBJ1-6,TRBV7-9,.,CASSLGSNNSPPHF,TGTGCCAGCAGCTTAGGCAGTAATAATTCACCCCCCCACTTT
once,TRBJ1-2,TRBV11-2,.,CASSPQGTVPYGYTF,TGTGCCAGCAGCCCCCAAGGCACAGTCCCCTATGGCTACACCTTC
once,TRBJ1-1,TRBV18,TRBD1,CASSPMGQLNTEAFF,TGTGCCAGCTCACCAATGGGACAGCTGAACACTGAAGCTTTCTTT
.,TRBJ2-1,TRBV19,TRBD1,CASLGQNEQFF,TGTGCCAGCCTGGGACAGAATGAGCAGTTCTTC
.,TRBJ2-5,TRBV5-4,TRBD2,CASSLGSGGQETQYF,TGTGCCAGCAGCTTGGGCAGCGGGGGGCAAGAGACCCAGTACTTC
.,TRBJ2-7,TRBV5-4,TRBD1,CASSLGHRGPYEQYF,TGTGCCAGCAGCTTAGGGCACAGGGGGCCCTACGAGCAGTACTTC
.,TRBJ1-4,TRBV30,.,CAWSLQGSEKLFF,TGTGCCTGGAGTCTACAGGGCTCCGAAAAACTGTTTTTT
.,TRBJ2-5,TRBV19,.,CASSISHDMYQETQYF,TGTGCCAGTAGTATTAGTCATGACATGTACCAAGAGACCCAGTACTTC
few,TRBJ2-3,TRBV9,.,CASSVVPYDTQYF,TGTGCCAGCAGCGTAGTCCCCTACGATACGCAGTATTTT
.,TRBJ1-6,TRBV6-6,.,CASGKGGYNSPLHF,TGTGCCAGCGGTAAAGGAGGCTATAATTCACCCCTCCACTTT
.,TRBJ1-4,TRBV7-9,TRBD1,CASSLDRGNEKLFF,TGTGCCAGCAGCTTGGACAGGGGGAATGAAAAACTGTTTTTT
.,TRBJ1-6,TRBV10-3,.,CAISKEGGSPLHF,TGTGCCATCAGTAAAGAGGGAGGTTCACCCCTCCACTTT
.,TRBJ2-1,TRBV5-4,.,CASSSPLAFNEQFF,TGTGCCAGCAGCTCGCCATTGGCATTCAATGAGCAGTTCTTC
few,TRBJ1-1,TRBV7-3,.,CASSLGRNTEAFF,TGTGCCAGCAGCTTAGGGCGGAACACTGAAGCTTTCTTT
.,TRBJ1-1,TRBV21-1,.,CASSTYHRGVTEAFF,TGTGCCAGCAGCACTTACCACAGGGGAGTCACTGAAGCTTTCTTT
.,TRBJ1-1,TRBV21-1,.,CASSAAGTGRTEAFF,TGTGCCAGCAGCGCAGCCGGGACAGGGAGGACTGAAGCTTTCTTT
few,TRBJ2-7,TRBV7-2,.,CASSLEARRYEQYF,TGTGCCAGCAGCTTAGAAGCCAGGCGCTACGAGCAGTACTTC
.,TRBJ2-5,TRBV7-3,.,CASSPTALQETQYF,TGTGCCAGCAGCCCGACAGCGCTCCAAGAGACCCAGTACTTC
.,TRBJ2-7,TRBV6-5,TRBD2,CASNGGGNEQYF,TGTGCCAGCAATGGCGGGGGGAACGAGCAGTACTTC
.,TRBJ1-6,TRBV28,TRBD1,CASSLAWDRWGSPLHF,TGTGCCAGCAGTTTAGCTTGGGACAGGTGGGGTTCACCCCTCCACTTT
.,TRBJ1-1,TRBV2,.,CASRLGGNTEAFF,TGTGCCAGCAGGCTAGGGGGGAACACTGAAGCTTTCTTT
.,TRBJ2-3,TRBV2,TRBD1,CASGGQGAPADTQYF,TGTGCCAGCGGTGGACAGGGGGCGCCCGCAGATACGCAGTATTTT
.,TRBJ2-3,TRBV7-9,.,CASKFPGSIFTDTQYF,TGTGCCAGCAAGTTCCCAGGCAGCATATTCACAGATACGCAGTATTTT
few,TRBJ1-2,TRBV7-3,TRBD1,CASSLGGQGNYGYTF,TGTGCCAGCAGCTTAGGGGGACAGGGTAACTATGGCTACACCTTC
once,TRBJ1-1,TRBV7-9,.,CASSSAEAFF,TGTGCCAGCAGCTCCGCGGAGGCTTTCTTT
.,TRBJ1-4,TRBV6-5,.,CASGWGGREKLFF,TGTGCCAGCGGCTGGGGGGGCCGGGAGAAACTGTTTTTT
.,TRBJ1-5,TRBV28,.,CASSLGQLGQPQHF,TGTGCCAGCAGTTTAGGACAGCTCGGTCAGCCCCAGCATTTT
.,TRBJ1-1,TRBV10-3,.,CAISALQETEAFF,TGTGCCATCAGTGCTCTACAGGAGACTGAAGCTTTCTTT
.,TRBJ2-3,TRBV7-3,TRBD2,CASKAGGQGTDTQYF,TGTGCCAGCAAGGCGGGGGGCCAGGGCACAGATACGCAGTATTTT
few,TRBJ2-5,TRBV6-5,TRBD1,CASSYVQGETQYF,TGTGCCAGCAGTTACGTACAGGGGGAGACCCAGTACTTC